This TCR beta chain was retrieved from a study of T cell responses to AZD1222 COVID-19 vaccine. Study-wide points: Baseline serostatus was positive in only six AZD1222 recipients.

Clones were read by immunoSEQ multiplex PCR, and TCRdb kept only the in-frame ones, dropping some. The top ten hold less than 2.5% of the sample, which has more than 140,000 clones, about 91% seen once. The V and J ends lost 5 bases and 4 bases, in that order; junction bases with no gene match: 2. There are 15 residues in the CDR3. The germline CDR1 and CDR2 sequences are MNHEY and SVGAGI. In regard to this clone: The antigen is unknown.

This specimen consisted of peripheral blood, obtained on day 0 of AZD1222 vaccination. The V call is TRBV6-5, the J call TRBJ2-1; TRBD2 agrees at 13 bases. The TCR sequence derives from an adult in good health. The CDR3 loop reads CASSQTSGRYNEQFF. The CDR3 region has the DNA TGTGCCAGCAGTCAGACTAGCGGGAGGTACAATGAGCAGTTCTTC.